The 27 T cell receptor beta chains below all came from one sample that was sequenced in a study of regulatory T cells in long-lasting Graves disease. In building TCR beta libraries, iRepertoire HTBI primers were used together with Arm-PCR of CDR3 regions. Via MiXCR, TCRdb re-called the multiplex PCR reads, giving one row per CDR3 protein. The profile shows a few hundred thousand distinct CDR3 sequences, 12% to 15% of them singletons. Regarding time point: newly diagnosed GD, antithyroid drugs for less than 3 months. Extracted RNA from PBMCs served as the source of the TCR library. This same sample was also taken into another study, of T cells in Graves' hyperthyroidism and ophthalmopathy.

This specimen was peripheral blood mononuclear cells (PBMCs), taken at new diagnosis, from a patient treated with antithyroid drugs. These receptors were collected from a woman aged 45-59 years with Graves disease.

This clonotype was recorded at least ten times. The chain is built from TRBV5-1 and TRBJ1-1, with D unclear. Germline lookup yields CDR1 SGHRS and CDR2 YFSETQ. Trimming stripped 0 bases from V and 1 base from J, with 13 bases between. This CDR3 has 16 amino acids. The CDR3 protein is CASSLESQATNTEAFF. The CDR3 bases are TGCGCCAGCAGCTTGGAGTCGCAGGCGACGAACACTGAAGCTTTCTTT. Using reference TRBV5-1 and TRBJ1-1 for the parts outside the CDR3, the full variable domain is KAGVTQTPRYLIKTRGQQVTLSCSPISGHRSVSWYQQTPGQGLQFLFEYFSETQRNKGNFPGRFSGRQFSNSRSEMNVSTLELGDSALYLCASSLESQATNTEAFFGQGTRLTVV.

This chain uses TRBV29-1 with TRBJ2-2, with TRBD2 matching over 12 bases. The CDR3 runs to 14 residues. CDR1 is SQVTM and CDR2 is ANQGSEA in the germline V gene. The junction had 5 bases not matched to a gene; V was cut back by 6 bases and J by 6 bases. CDR3 DNA sequence: TGCAGCGTAAGGACTAGCGGGATCGCCGGGGAGCTGTTTTTT. Amino acids: CSVRTSGIAGELFF.

The chain links TRBV4-2 to TRBJ2-3; D is perhaps TRBD2 (5 bases). The J call may not be correct, given that the DNA end is closer to TRBJ2-5. The CDR3 has 15 residues. Germline values: CDR1 LGHNA, CDR2 YNFKEQ. The CDR3 DNA reads as TGTGCCAGCAGCGAAGTCCGAGGGAGAGGGGAGACCCAGTACTTC. Translated, it gives CASSEVRGRGETQYF.

The table lists this clonotype with many counts. The chain has TRBV28 and TRBJ1-2; D not resolved. Deletions cut 6 bases from V and 1 base from J, with 6 bases between. Germline V CDR1 and CDR2: MDHEN, SYDVKM. CDR3 length equals 12 residues. In DNA form, the CDR3 reads TGTGCCAGCAGCTTAAATAACTATGGCTACACCTTC. It specifies CASSLNNYGYTF.

This clonotype was seen at least ten times. The chain uses TRBV2 and TRBJ2-1; 7 nucleotides match TRBD2. The V segment lost 1 base and the J segment 4 bases; nucleotides outside the gene matches: 7. The CDR3 is 16 residues long. CDR1 and CDR2 from the germline V gene are SNHLY and FYNNEI. For the CDR3, the DNA is TGTGCCAGCAGTGAAGAGGGGAGGGCCTGGTACAATGAGCAGTTCTTC. It translates to CASSEEGRAWYNEQFF.

The chain joins TRBV6-4 to TRBJ1-5; D is possibly TRBD1 (5 bases). Germline CDR1 MRHNA, CDR2 SNTAGT. V was cut by 2 bases and J by 0 bases, with 23 bases left in between. The CDR3 extends over 20 amino acids. CDR3 sequence: CASSDDRGRAPFDSNQPQHF. In DNA, the CDR3 is TGTGCCAGCAGTGACGACAGAGGCAGGGCCCCATTCGATAGCAATCAGCCCCAGCATTTT.

This clonotype was counted many times. The chain combines TRBV2 with TRBJ1-1; possible D gene TRBD1, 6 bases. Germline V gives CDR1 SNHLY, CDR2 FYNNEI. This CDR3 comprises 13 residues. Trimming left V 6 bases short and J 6 bases short, with 14 bases between. The CDR3 bases are TGTGCCAGCAGCACAGGGCCCGCACCTGAAGCTTTCTTT. This sequence encodes CASSTGPAPEAFF.

The gene calls are TRBV24-1 and TRBJ2-7; TRBD1 aligns across 10 bases. Germline-derived CDR1 and CDR2 are KGHDR and SFDVKD. The CDR3 runs to 15 residues. The V segment lost 3 bases and the J segment 5 bases; nucleotides outside the gene matches: 6. The CDR3, as DNA: TGTGCCACCAGTGATGAAGGGACAGGGGTAGACGAGCAGTACTTC. The encoded protein is CATSDEGTGVDEQYF.

Only a few counts were recorded for this clonotype. This chain connects TRBV7-9 to TRBJ2-7; 8 bases fit TRBD1. The CDR3 extends over 14 amino acids. Germline CDR1 and CDR2: SEHNR and FQNEAQ (reference sequence). The junction had 7 bases not matched to a gene; V was cut back by 5 bases and J by 4 bases. CDR3 amino acids: CASSRQGNLYEQYF. The CDR3 bases are TGTGCCAGCAGCCGACAGGGGAATCTGTACGAGCAGTACTTC. The complete variable domain, with remaining parts taken from reference TRBV7-9 and TRBJ2-7, reads DTGVSQNPRHKITKRGQNVTFRCDPISEHNRLYWYRQTLGQGPEFLTYFQNEAQLEKSRLLSDRFSAERPKGSFSTLEIQRTEQGDSAMYLCASSRQGNLYEQYFGPGTRLTVT.

V gene TRBV2 combines with J gene TRBJ2-1, with TRBD1 as a possible D gene (6 bases). The CDR3 runs 16 residues. V was clipped by 5 bases and J by 4 bases, with 18 bases between them. CDR1 SNHLY and CDR2 FYNNEI come from the germline V gene. CDR3 nucleotides: TGTGCCAGCAGTCCCCAATCCGGGACAATATACAATGAGCAGTTCTTC. Protein: CASSPQSGTIYNEQFF. Full variable domain (remainder filled in from reference TRBV2 and TRBJ2-1): EPEVTQTPSHQVTQMGQEVILRCVPISNHLYFYWYRQILGQKVEFLVSFYNNEISEKSEIFDDQFSVERPDGSNFTLKIRSTKLEDSAMYFCASSPQSGTIYNEQFFGPGTRLTVL.

V and J are TRBV7-9 and TRBJ2-5; D call uncertain. The CDR3 is 15 residues long. V was pared by 1 base and J by 2 bases, with 11 bases between. Germline loops: CDR1 SEHNR, CDR2 FQNEAQ (reference sequence). The CDR3 DNA reads as TGTGCCAGCAGCTTAGTTTTGGCAGTACAAGAGACCCAGTACTTC. It translates to CASSLVLAVQETQYF.

This clonotype was recorded at least ten times. This chain links TRBV30 with TRBJ1-1; tentative D call: TRBD1 (6 bases). This CDR3 has 13 residues. Germline lookup yields CDR1 GTSNPN and CDR2 SVGIG (reference sequence). With 0 bases removed from V and 7 bases from J, the gap between germline ends came to 12 bases. The CDR3 spells CAWSVMTGVEAFF. The CDR3 DNA reads TGTGCCTGGAGTGTAATGACAGGAGTTGAAGCTTTCTTT.

In its sample, this clonotype was seen many times. V gene TRBV6-2 or TRBV6-3 combines with J gene TRBJ2-3; 13 bases match TRBD2. CDR1 is MNHEY and CDR2 is SVGEGT in the germline V gene. The CDR3 totals 18 residues. Unmatched junction bases numbered 5, after V lost 0 bases and J lost 2 bases. As DNA, the CDR3 is TGTGCCAGCAGTTACTCCCGGGGACTAGCGGGGCACACAGATACGCAGTATTTT. Translation gives CASSYSRGLAGHTDTQYF.

This clonotype has a count of ten or more. This sequence joins TRBV6-5 and TRBJ2-7; D is unclear. The germline gives CDR1 MNHEY, CDR2 SVGAGI. V lost 2 bases and J lost 6, with 11 bases in between. The CDR3 runs 13 residues. CDR3 nucleotides: TGTGCCAGCAGTTACGAGGTTAGCCCCGAGCAGTACTTC. This encodes CASSYEVSPEQYF.

This chain uses TRBV28 with TRBJ2-3; TRBD1 matches 8 bases. CDR3 length: 15 residues. The J segment lost 6 bases and the V segment lost 7 bases, leaving 12 bases of the junction unmatched. Germline CDR1 is MDHEN and CDR2 is SYDVKM. The CDR3 nucleotides are TGTGCCAGCAACTATAGGACAGGGTTTGGGGATACGCAGTATTTT. Translating it yields CASNYRTGFGDTQYF.

This clonotype was recorded a few times. V is TRBV2 and J is TRBJ2-1, with TRBD2 matching over 7 bases. V lost 6 bases to trimming and J lost 1 base; unmatched junction nucleotides: 9. There are 16 residues in the CDR3. The germline gives CDR1 SNHLY, CDR2 FYNNEI. The DNA for the CDR3 is TGTGCCAGCAGCTCGCGGGAGATGGTGTCCTACAATGAGCAGTTCTTC. Translated: CASSSREMVSYNEQFF. Drawing the rest from reference TRBV2 and TRBJ2-1, the complete variable domain is EPEVTQTPSHQVTQMGQEVILRCVPISNHLYFYWYRQILGQKVEFLVSFYNNEISEKSEIFDDQFSVERPDGSNFTLKIRSTKLEDSAMYFCASSSREMVSYNEQFFGPGTRLTVL.

This clonotype has ten or more counts. The chain joins TRBV14 to TRBJ2-7, with no clear D. Germline assignment: CDR1 SGHDN and CDR2 FVKESK. The CDR3 is made up of 13 amino acids. V was pared by 0 bases and J by 2 bases, with 5 bases between. CDR3 loop: CASSQDQAYEQYF. The CDR3 nucleotides read TGTGCCAGCAGCCAAGATCAGGCCTACGAGCAGTACTTC.

The chain links TRBV28 to TRBJ2-1; TRBD2 matches 11 bases. CDR3 length equals 14 residues. V was pared by 5 bases and J by 6 bases, with 3 bases of the junction left unmatched. The germline V gene encodes CDR1 MDHEN and CDR2 SYDVKM. This chain's CDR3 is CASSTTSGTNEQFF. CDR3 bases: TGTGCCAGCAGTACGACTAGCGGGACCAATGAGCAGTTCTTC. The entire variable domain, with the rest obtained from reference TRBV28 and TRBJ2-1, is as follows: DVKVTQSSRYLVKRTGEKVFLECVQDMDHENMFWYRQDPGLGLRLIYFSYDVKMKEKGDIPEGYSVSREKKERFSLILESASTNQTSMYLCASSTTSGTNEQFFGPGTRLTVL.

This clonotype was picked up a small number of times. The chain couples TRBV2 to TRBJ2-7; no reliable D call. CDR1 and CDR2 (germline): SNHLY, FYNNEI. Trimming took 7 bases from V and 7 from J, leaving 20 bases between them. This CDR3 is 14 amino acids long. This chain's CDR3 is CASKSDTTLIEQYF. In nucleotides, the CDR3 is TGTGCCAGCAAGTCAGACACAACTCTTATTGAGCAGTACTTC.

This clonotype was recorded a few times. The rearrangement uses TRBV27 and TRBJ2-1, with D perhaps matching TRBD1 or TRBD2 (6 bases each). Trimming removed 1 base at V and 13 bases at J, with 11 bases between. In germline, CDR1 is MNHEY, CDR2 SMNVEV (reference sequence). The CDR3 is 12 amino acids. The DNA for the CDR3 is TGTGCCAGCAGTTTATTCGGGGGCAAACAGTTCTTC. The encoded protein is CASSLFGGKQFF.

This clonotype was picked up many times. The CDR3 reads CASTRTGAYYGYTF. The CDR3 bases are TGTGCCAGCACCAGGACGGGGGCCTACTATGGCTACACCTTC. The gene calls are TRBV6-1 and TRBJ1-2; the D gene is possibly TRBD1 (6 bases). The CDR3 runs 14 residues. Trimming took 7 bases from V and 3 from J, leaving 15 bases between them. The germline V gene has CDR1 MNHNS and CDR2 SASEGT.

The sample holds many counts of this clonotype. The chain uses TRBV28 and TRBJ2-6; D is undetermined. CDR1 and CDR2 from the germline V gene are MDHEN and SYDVKM. Trimming took 6 bases from V and 0 from J, leaving 6 bases between them. The CDR3 is 14 amino acids. The DNA of the CDR3 is TGTGCCAGCAGCAAGTACTCTGGGGCCAACGTCCTGACTTTC. It yields the protein CASSKYSGANVLTF.

The J gene is TRBJ2-2, the V gene TRBV5-4; D perhaps matches TRBD1 (6 bases). This CDR3 is 15 amino acids long. CDR1 and CDR2 from the germline V gene are SGHNT and YYREEE (reference sequence). Trimming stripped 1 base from V and 5 bases from J, with 12 bases between. CDR3 nucleotide sequence: TGTGCCAGCAGCTTGTCTACAGGGCGGACCGGGGAGCTGTTTTTT. Translating it yields CASSLSTGRTGELFF.

This clonotype was observed a handful of times. This rearrangement joins TRBV6-5 to TRBJ2-1, with TRBD2 identical over 9 bases. The CDR3 has 17 amino acids. The germline CDR1 and CDR2 sequences are MNHEY and SVGAGI. J lost 4 bases, V lost 2 bases, and 9 bases had no gene match. The CDR3 nucleotides are TGTGCCAGCAGTTACCCCGGTAGTAGCGGGAGTTACAATGAGCAGTTCTTC. The encoded protein is CASSYPGSSGSYNEQFF.

This clonotype was detected a few times. The DNA for the CDR3 is TGCGCCAGCAGCGGAGCGGGATACACAGATACGCAGTATTTT. It yields the protein CASSGAGYTDTQYF. The genes are TRBV5-1 and TRBJ2-3, with 7 bases aligning to TRBD2. This CDR3 has 14 residues. The trim removed 4 bases at V and 2 bases at J, leaving 4 bases unmatched. CDR1 and CDR2 from the germline V gene are SGHRS and YFSETQ.

This clonotype was seen ten or more times. CDR3 sequence reads: CASSSTGVNPYGYTF. In DNA form, the CDR3 reads TGTGCCAGCAGCTCAACAGGGGTGAACCCCTATGGCTACACCTTC. The rearrangement links TRBV5-5 to TRBJ1-2; 7 nucleotides match TRBD1. In germline, CDR1 is SGHKS, CDR2 YYEKEE (reference sequence). This CDR3 is 15 amino acids long. V lost 3 bases and J lost 4; bases outside the gene matches: 9.

In this sample, this clonotype turned up many times. This chain links TRBV7-9 with TRBJ1-4; 9 bases agree with TRBD1. Germline V CDR1 and CDR2: SEHNR, FQNEAQ (reference sequence). The junction had 2 bases not matched to a gene; V was cut back by 4 bases and J by 5 bases. This CDR3 comprises 14 residues. CDR3: CASSWGQGNEKLFF. In nucleotides, the CDR3 is TGTGCCAGCAGCTGGGGACAGGGAAATGAAAAACTGTTTTTT. The whole variable domain, filled in from reference TRBV7-9 and TRBJ1-4, reads DTGVSQNPRHKITKRGQNVTFRCDPISEHNRLYWYRQTLGQGPEFLTYFQNEAQLEKSRLLSDRFSAERPKGSFSTLEIQRTEQGDSAMYLCASSWGQGNEKLFFGSGTQLSVL.